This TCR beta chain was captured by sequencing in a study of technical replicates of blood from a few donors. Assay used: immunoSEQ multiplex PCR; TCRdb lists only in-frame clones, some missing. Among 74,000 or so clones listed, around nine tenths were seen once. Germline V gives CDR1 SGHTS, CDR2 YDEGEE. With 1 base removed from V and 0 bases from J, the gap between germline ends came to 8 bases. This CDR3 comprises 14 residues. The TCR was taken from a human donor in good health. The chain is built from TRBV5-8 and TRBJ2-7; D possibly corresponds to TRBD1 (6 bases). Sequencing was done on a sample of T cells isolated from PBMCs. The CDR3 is CASSLSGDSYEQYF. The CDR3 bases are TGTGCCAGCAGCTTGTCAGGGGACTCCTACGAGCAGTACTTC.